This T cell receptor (beta chain) was retrieved from a study of blood T cell repertoires in COVID-19. Turning to the study itself: The study drew acute and convalescent COVID-19 samples from the United States, Italy and Spain. PBMCs, B-cell-depleted T cells, or T cells provided the cDNA or gDNA that made up the material.

In the authors' workflow: Estimation of nucleated cell counts relied on the amplification of reference gene primers. TCRdb keeps only in-frame clones here, not all; method: immunoSEQ multiplex PCR. V, J and clone size were drawn from that table, and D and trimming were deduced from the DNA. This repertoire shows approximately 120,000 clones, 70% to 90% found once; its top ten account for about 3.8%. The V gene lost 5 bases and the J gene lost 2 bases, with 9 bases spanning the gap. This CDR3 comprises 13 residues. Looked up from germline, CDR1 is MRHNA and CDR2 is SNTAGT. The V gene is TRBV6-4, the J gene TRBJ1-1, with D possibly TRBD1 on 6 matching bases. The sequencing sample was made of peripheral blood. This TCR was recovered from a woman aged 45 to 65 with acute or convalescent COVID-19. As DNA, the CDR3 is TGTGCCAGCAGTAAGGACAGTAACACTGAAGCTTTCTTT. Its translation is CASSKDSNTEAFF.